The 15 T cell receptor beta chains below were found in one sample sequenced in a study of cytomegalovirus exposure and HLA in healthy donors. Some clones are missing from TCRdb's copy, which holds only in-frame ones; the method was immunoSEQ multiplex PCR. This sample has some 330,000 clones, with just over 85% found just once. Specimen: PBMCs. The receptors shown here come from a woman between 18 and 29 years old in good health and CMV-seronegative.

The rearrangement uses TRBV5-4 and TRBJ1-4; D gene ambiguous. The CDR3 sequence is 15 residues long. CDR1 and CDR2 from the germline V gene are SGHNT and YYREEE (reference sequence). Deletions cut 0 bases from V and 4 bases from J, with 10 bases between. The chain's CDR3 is CASSLDSGFNEKLFF. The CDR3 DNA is TGTGCCAGCAGCTTGGATTCCGGGTTTAATGAAAAACTGTTTTTT.

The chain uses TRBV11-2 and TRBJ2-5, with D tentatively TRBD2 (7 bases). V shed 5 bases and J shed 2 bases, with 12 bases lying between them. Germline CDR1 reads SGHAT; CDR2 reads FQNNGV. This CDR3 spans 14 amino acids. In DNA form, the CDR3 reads TGTGCCAGCAGCCTGGGGGGGCTACAAGAGACCCAGTACTTC. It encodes CASSLGGLQETQYF.

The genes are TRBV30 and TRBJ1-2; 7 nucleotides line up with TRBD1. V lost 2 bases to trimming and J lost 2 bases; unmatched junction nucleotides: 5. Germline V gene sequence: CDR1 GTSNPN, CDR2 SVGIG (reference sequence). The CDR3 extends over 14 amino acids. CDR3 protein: CAWSKTGVNYGYTF. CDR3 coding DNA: TGTGCCTGGAGTAAAACAGGGGTAAACTATGGCTACACCTTC. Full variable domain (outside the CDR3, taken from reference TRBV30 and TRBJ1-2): SQTIHQWPATLVQPVGSPLSLECTVEGTSNPNLYWYRQAAGRGLQLLFYSVGIGQISSEVPQNLSASRPQDRQFILSSKKLLLSDSGFYLCAWSKTGVNYGYTFGSGTRLTVV.

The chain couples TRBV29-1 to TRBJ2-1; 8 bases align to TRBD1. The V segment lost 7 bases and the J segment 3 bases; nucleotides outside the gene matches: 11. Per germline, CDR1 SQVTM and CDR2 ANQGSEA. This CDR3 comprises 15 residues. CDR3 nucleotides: TGCAGCGATAGGACAGGGTCGGAGGTCTACAATGAGCAGTTCTTC. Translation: CSDRTGSEVYNEQFF.

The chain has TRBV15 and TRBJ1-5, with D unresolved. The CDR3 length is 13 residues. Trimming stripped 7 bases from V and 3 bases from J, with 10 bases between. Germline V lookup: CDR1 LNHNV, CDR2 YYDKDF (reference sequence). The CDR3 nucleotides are TGTGCCACCAACACCAGGATCAATCAGCCCCAGCATTTT. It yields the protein CATNTRINQPQHF.

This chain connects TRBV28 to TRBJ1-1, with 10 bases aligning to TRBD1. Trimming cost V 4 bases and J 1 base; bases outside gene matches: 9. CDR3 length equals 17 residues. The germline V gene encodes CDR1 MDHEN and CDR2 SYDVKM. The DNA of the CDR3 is TGTGCCAGCAGTTCTATCCCGGGACAGGGGTCGAACACTGAAGCTTTCTTT. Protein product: CASSSIPGQGSNTEAFF.

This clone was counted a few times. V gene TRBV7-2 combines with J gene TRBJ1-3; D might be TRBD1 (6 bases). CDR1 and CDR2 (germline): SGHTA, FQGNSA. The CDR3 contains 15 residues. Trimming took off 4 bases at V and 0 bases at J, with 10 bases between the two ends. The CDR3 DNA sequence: TGTGCCAGCAGCTCCGGGGGGGCCTCTGGAAACACCATATATTTT. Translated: CASSSGGASGNTIYF.

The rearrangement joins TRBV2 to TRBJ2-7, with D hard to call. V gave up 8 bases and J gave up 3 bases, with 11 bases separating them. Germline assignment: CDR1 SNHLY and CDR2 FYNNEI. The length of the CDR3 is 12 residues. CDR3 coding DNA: TGTGCCAGCGACTTAGACGGCTACGAGCAGTACTTC. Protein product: CASDLDGYEQYF.

The CDR3 loop is CASSFTGLDDDQFF. The DNA of the CDR3 is TGTGCCAGCAGTTTTACGGGACTAGATGACGATCAGTTCTTC. The rearrangement uses TRBV28 and TRBJ2-1, with 8 nucleotides matching TRBD2. J was trimmed by 13 bases and V by 3 bases; bases with no gene match: 11. Per germline, CDR1 MDHEN and CDR2 SYDVKM. The CDR3 length is 14 residues. The complete variable domain, with remaining parts taken from reference TRBV28 and TRBJ2-1, reads DVKVTQSSRYLVKRTGEKVFLECVQDMDHENMFWYRQDPGLGLRLIYFSYDVKMKEKGDIPEGYSVSREKKERFSLILESASTNQTSMYLCASSFTGLDDDQFFGPGTRLTVL.

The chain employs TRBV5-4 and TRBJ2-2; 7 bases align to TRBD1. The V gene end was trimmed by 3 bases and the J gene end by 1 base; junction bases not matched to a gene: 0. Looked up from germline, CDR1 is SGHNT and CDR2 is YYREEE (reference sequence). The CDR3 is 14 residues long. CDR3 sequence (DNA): TGTGCCAGCAGCTGGGACAGGAACACCGGGGAGCTGTTTTTT. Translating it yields CASSWDRNTGELFF.

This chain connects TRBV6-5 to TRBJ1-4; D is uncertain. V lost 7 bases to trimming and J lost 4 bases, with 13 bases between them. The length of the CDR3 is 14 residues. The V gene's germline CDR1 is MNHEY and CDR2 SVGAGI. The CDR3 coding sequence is TGTGCCAGCAAGTTATCTATGGTTAATGAAAAACTGTTTTTT. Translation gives CASKLSMVNEKLFF.

The CDR3 spells CASSYWGPNEKLFF. CDR3 bases: TGTGCCAGCAGTTACTGGGGGCCTAATGAAAAACTGTTTTTT. The V gene is TRBV5-6, the J gene TRBJ1-4; perhaps TRBD1 as D (6 bases). Germline CDR1 is SGHDT and CDR2 is YYEEEE. The CDR3 runs to 14 residues. The V end was cut by 5 bases, the J end by 3 bases, with 11 bases between. The whole variable domain, remainder taken from reference TRBV5-6 and TRBJ1-4, is DAGVTQSPTHLIKTRGQQVTLRCSPKSGHDTVSWYQQALGQGPQFIFQYYEEEERQRGNFPDRFSGHQFPNYSSELNVNALLLGDSALYLCASSYWGPNEKLFFGSGTQLSVL.

The CDR3 bases are TGTGCCAGCAGCCTCCTAGGACAAGGGGACTATGGCTACACCTTC. Translated, it gives CASSLLGQGDYGYTF. J is TRBJ1-2 and V is TRBV5-6, with a possible D match to TRBD1 (5 bases). The V gene's germline CDR1 is SGHDT and CDR2 YYEEEE. V dropped 4 bases and J dropped 3 bases, with 16 bases sitting between them. This CDR3 contains 15 residues.

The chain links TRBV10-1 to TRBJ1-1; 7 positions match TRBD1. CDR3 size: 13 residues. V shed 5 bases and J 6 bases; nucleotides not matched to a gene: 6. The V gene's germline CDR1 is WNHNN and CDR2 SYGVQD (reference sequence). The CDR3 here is CASSRTGGAEAFF. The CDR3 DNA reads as TGCGCCAGCAGTCGGACAGGAGGCGCTGAAGCTTTCTTT.

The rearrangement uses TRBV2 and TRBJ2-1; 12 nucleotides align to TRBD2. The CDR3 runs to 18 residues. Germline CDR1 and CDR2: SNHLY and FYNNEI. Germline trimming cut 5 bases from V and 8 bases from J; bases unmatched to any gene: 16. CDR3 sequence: CASSPYFPTSGSFYEQFF. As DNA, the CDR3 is TGTGCCAGCAGTCCATACTTCCCGACTAGCGGGAGTTTCTATGAGCAGTTCTTC.